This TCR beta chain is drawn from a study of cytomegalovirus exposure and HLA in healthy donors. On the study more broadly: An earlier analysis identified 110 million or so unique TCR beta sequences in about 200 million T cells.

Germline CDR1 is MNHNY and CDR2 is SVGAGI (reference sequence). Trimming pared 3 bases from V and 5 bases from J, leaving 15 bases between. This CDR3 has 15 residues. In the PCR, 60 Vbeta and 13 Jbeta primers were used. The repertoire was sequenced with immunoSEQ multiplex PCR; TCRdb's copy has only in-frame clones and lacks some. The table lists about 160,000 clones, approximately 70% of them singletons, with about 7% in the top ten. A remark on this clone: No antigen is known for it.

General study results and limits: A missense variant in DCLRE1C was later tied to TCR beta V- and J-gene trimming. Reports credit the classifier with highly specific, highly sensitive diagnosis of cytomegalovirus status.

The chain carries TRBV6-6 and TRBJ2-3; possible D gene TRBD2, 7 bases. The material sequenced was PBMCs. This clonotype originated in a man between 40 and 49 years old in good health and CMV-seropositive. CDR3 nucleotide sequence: TGTGCCAGCAGTTATCGCGGGGGCGAGGGAGATACGCAGTATTTT. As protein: CASSYRGGEGDTQYF.